Following are 22 T cell receptor beta chains from one sample sequenced in a study of CD8 T cells in Susac syndrome. Random hexamers were used to reverse transcribe 0.5 to 1 ug of RNA. TCRdb itself ran the immunoSEQ multiplex PCR reads through MiXCR, one entry per CDR3 protein. The repertoire includes about 300,000 distinct CDR3 sequences, 75% to 85% of them detected once, and roughly 0.22% sits in the top ten. Source material: CD8+ T cells from PBMCs. The receptors shown here come from a human donor with multiple sclerosis.

This chain links TRBV20-1 with TRBJ2-3, with TRBD2 identical over 8 bases. Germline trimming cut 6 bases from V and 8 bases from J; bases unmatched to any gene: 16. Germline-derived CDR1 and CDR2 are DFQATT and SNEGSKA (reference sequence). The CDR3 has 15 amino acids. The CDR3 sequence: CSARSTSGNSGTQYF. In DNA form, the CDR3 reads TGCAGTGCGCGGTCCACTAGCGGCAATAGTGGTACGCAGTATTTT.

The chain carries TRBV13 and TRBJ2-7; D could derive from TRBD1 or TRBD2 (5 bases each). The CDR3 covers 16 residues. Germline loops: CDR1 PRHDT, CDR2 FYEKMQ (reference sequence). V lost 5 bases and J 4 bases, leaving 21 bases between the germline ends. This CDR3 reads CASSLAIGTAAYEQYF. CDR3 nucleotides: TGTGCCAGCAGCCTTGCCATCGGGACGGCCGCATACGAGCAGTACTTC.

V usage is TRBV5-5 and J usage is TRBJ2-1; 9 bases map to TRBD2. Trimming took 4 bases from V and 6 from J; bases not matched to a gene: 8. The germline gives CDR1 SGHKS, CDR2 YYEKEE (reference sequence). This CDR3 spans 15 amino acids. CDR3: CASSLMVAGVNEQFF. The CDR3 DNA reads as TGTGCCAGCAGCCTGATGGTAGCGGGAGTCAATGAGCAGTTCTTC.

Only a few counts were recorded for this clonotype. V and J are TRBV7-2 and TRBJ2-7; 7 bases agree with TRBD2. CDR1 is SGHTA and CDR2 is FQGNSA in the germline V gene. The V and J ends lost 4 bases and 3 bases, in that order; junction bases with no gene match: 6. The CDR3 sequence is 14 residues long. The CDR3 region is CASSSLSGVYEQYF. CDR3 nucleotides: TGTGCCAGCAGCTCCCTAAGCGGGGTCTACGAGCAGTACTTC.

The chain links TRBV5-6 to TRBJ2-3, with 9 bases fitting TRBD2. The V segment lost 4 bases and the J segment 0 bases; nucleotides outside the gene matches: 6. This CDR3 has 16 residues. Germline CDR1 reads SGHDT; CDR2 reads YYEEEE. The CDR3 nucleotides are TGTGCCAGCAGCCCGACGACTAGCGGTAGCACAGATACGCAGTATTTT. Translating gives CASSPTTSGSTDTQYF.

This clonotype was seen a handful of times. The V call is TRBV27, the J call TRBJ2-7; TRBD1 is a possible D gene (5 bases). The CDR3 covers 13 residues. The V gene's germline CDR1 is MNHEY and CDR2 SMNVEV (reference sequence). Trimming removed 6 bases at V and 4 bases at J, with 13 bases between. CDR3 in amino acids: CASRPGAAYEQYF. The CDR3 nucleotides read TGTGCCAGCAGGCCTGGGGCAGCGTACGAGCAGTACTTC.

The genes are TRBV6-2 or TRBV6-3 and TRBJ2-3; weak D call: TRBD2 (6 bases). This CDR3 has 17 residues. V dropped 2 bases and J dropped 0 bases, with 15 bases sitting between them. Germline values: CDR1 MNHEY, CDR2 SVGEGT. The CDR3 loop reads CASSYGTSRGSTDTQYF. In DNA, the CDR3 is TGTGCCAGCAGTTACGGTACTAGCCGGGGCAGCACAGATACGCAGTATTTT.

V is TRBV20-1 and J is TRBJ2-7; D not certain. Germline CDR1 and CDR2: DFQATT and SNEGSKA (reference sequence). This CDR3 is 14 amino acids long. V lost 3 bases, J lost 2 bases, and 14 bases lay in between. This CDR3 is CSARYLSGTYEQYF. In DNA form, the CDR3 reads TGCAGTGCTAGGTACTTGTCCGGAACCTACGAGCAGTACTTC.

The chain employs TRBV9 and TRBJ2-3, with D hard to call. Between the trimmed V and J ends, which lost 0 bases and 1 base, there was a span of 3 bases. Germline CDR1 is SGDLS and CDR2 is YYNGEE. This CDR3 is 13 amino acids long. The CDR3 DNA reads TGTGCCAGCAGCGTAGGTCGCACAGATACGCAGTATTTT. This gives the protein CASSVGRTDTQYF. The full variable domain, rest sourced from reference TRBV9 and TRBJ2-3, is DSGVTQTPKHLITATGQRVTLRCSPRSGDLSVYWYQQSLDQGLQFLIQYYNGEERAKGNILERFSAQQFPDLHSELNLSSLELGDSALYFCASSVGRTDTQYFGPGTRLTVL.

This chain links TRBV4-3 with TRBJ2-7; 11 bases line up with TRBD2. This CDR3 region has 16 residues. V dropped 0 bases and J dropped 1; count of bases not matched to a gene: 2. Germline V gene lookup returns CDR1 LGHNA and CDR2 YSLEER. This chain's CDR3 is CASSQDRLAGSYEQYF. DNA for the CDR3: TGCGCCAGCAGCCAAGATAGACTAGCGGGGTCCTACGAGCAGTACTTC.

This chain joins TRBV24-1 and TRBJ2-1; 11 positions match TRBD2. The V segment lost 5 bases and the J segment 6 bases; nucleotides outside the gene matches: 8. The length of the CDR3 is 16 residues. Germline assignment: CDR1 KGHDR and CDR2 SFDVKD. CDR3 in amino acids: CATSGLTLAGGNEQFF. Written as DNA, the CDR3 is TGTGCCACCAGTGGCTTAACTCTAGCGGGAGGCAATGAGCAGTTCTTC.

The gene calls are TRBV10-3 and TRBJ2-1; 12 nucleotides line up with TRBD2. With V trimmed by 0 bases and J by 7 bases, 10 bases remained unmatched. This CDR3 region has 18 residues. The germline gives CDR1 ENHRY, CDR2 SYGVKD. CDR3 residues: CAISESRQRTSGMNEQFF. Here the CDR3 DNA reads TGTGCCATCAGTGAGTCTAGGCAAAGGACTAGCGGGATGAATGAGCAGTTCTTC.

The V gene is TRBV27, the J gene TRBJ2-7, with 10 bases fitting TRBD1. The junction had 8 bases not matched to a gene; V was cut back by 3 bases and J by 3 bases. The CDR3 spans 16 residues. Looked up from germline, CDR1 is MNHEY and CDR2 is SMNVEV (reference sequence). CDR3 sequence (DNA): TGTGCCAGCAGTTTCATCGGACAGGGGGATATCTACGAGCAGTACTTC. Translation: CASSFIGQGDIYEQYF.

V and J are TRBV6-2 or TRBV6-3 and TRBJ2-7; tentatively, D is TRBD1 (6 bases). CDR1 is MNHEY, CDR2 SVGEGT, per germline. V shed 0 bases and J shed 2 bases, with 17 bases lying between them. The CDR3 spans 17 residues. CDR3 DNA: TGTGCCAGCAGTTACTCGAAGATTGGGACAACTACCTACGAGCAGTACTTC. Its protein product is CASSYSKIGTTTYEQYF.

This clonotype was counted only a few times. This chain joins TRBV7-2 and TRBJ1-5, with 7 bases aligning to TRBD1. V trimming: 5 bases; J trimming: 2 bases; junction bases outside the gene matches: 9. Germline CDR1 reads SGHTA; CDR2 reads FQGNSA. This CDR3 spans 16 amino acids. CDR3 sequence (DNA): TGTGCCAGCAGCCAGACAGGGCCCTTGGGCAATCAGCCCCAGCATTTT. This gives the protein CASSQTGPLGNQPQHF.

This chain connects TRBV4-1 to TRBJ1-2; unclear D gene. With 1 base removed from V and 0 bases from J, the gap between germline ends came to 9 bases. This CDR3 contains 15 residues. The germline V gene encodes CDR1 MGHRA and CDR2 YSYEKL. The CDR3 loop is CASSQGTDSNYGYTF. CDR3 sequence (DNA): TGCGCCAGCAGCCAAGGAACAGATTCTAACTATGGCTACACCTTC.

This chain joins TRBV9 and TRBJ2-1; 9 bases agree with TRBD2. Germline CDR1 SGDLS, CDR2 YYNGEE. The ends lost 4 bases at V and 4 bases at J; junction bases unmatched: 6. This CDR3 is built from 15 residues. The CDR3 here is CASSHGLAQYNEQFF. The DNA for the CDR3 is TGTGCCAGCAGCCACGGACTAGCGCAATACAATGAGCAGTTCTTC.

V is TRBV12-5 and J is TRBJ2-6; D is ambiguous. The germline V gene has CDR1 LGHNT and CDR2 FRNRAP. This CDR3 is 14 amino acids long. Deletions cut 7 bases from V and 0 bases from J, with 7 bases between. DNA of the CDR3: TGTGCTAGTGCCCTCGACTCTGGGGCCAACGTCCTGACTTTC. This translates into CASALDSGANVLTF.

The chain recombines TRBV7-9 with TRBJ1-1, with D possibly matching TRBD1 (6 bases). Germline V gene data show CDR1 as SEHNR and CDR2 as FQNEAQ (reference sequence). V dropped 7 bases and J dropped 1 base, with 13 bases sitting between them. This CDR3 spans 14 amino acids. The DNA for the CDR3 is TGTGCCAGCATGCGCGGACAGTCGAACACTGAAGCTTTCTTT. Translation: CASMRGQSNTEAFF. The variable domain in full, with the rest retrieved from reference TRBV7-9 and TRBJ1-1, is DTGVSQNPRHKITKRGQNVTFRCDPISEHNRLYWYRQTLGQGPEFLTYFQNEAQLEKSRLLSDRFSAERPKGSFSTLEIQRTEQGDSAMYLCASMRGQSNTEAFFGQGTRLTVV.

V gene TRBV28 combines with J gene TRBJ1-1; D may be TRBD1 (6 bases). V was trimmed by 6 bases and J by 1 base, leaving 18 bases between them. The germline V gene encodes CDR1 MDHEN and CDR2 SYDVKM. The CDR3 runs to 16 residues. CDR3 in DNA: TGTGCCAGCAGGGACCTCAAGACAGGAGGGAACACTGAAGCTTTCTTT. Protein: CASRDLKTGGNTEAFF. Full variable domain (outside the CDR3, taken from reference TRBV28 and TRBJ1-1): DVKVTQSSRYLVKRTGEKVFLECVQDMDHENMFWYRQDPGLGLRLIYFSYDVKMKEKGDIPEGYSVSREKKERFSLILESASTNQTSMYLCASRDLKTGGNTEAFFGQGTRLTVV.

V is TRBV12-3 or TRBV12-4 and J is TRBJ2-7; D is unclear. V shed 7 bases and J shed 3 bases, with 19 bases lying between them. The CDR3 extends over 15 amino acids. CDR3 sequence reads: CASNPAPGSVYEQYF. The DNA for the CDR3 is TGTGCCAGCAACCCTGCCCCCGGGTCGGTCTACGAGCAGTACTTC.

This chain links TRBV3-1 with TRBJ2-3; D uncertain. CDR1 and CDR2 (germline): LGHDT, YNNKEL (reference sequence). The CDR3 is 14 residues long. Trimming removed 4 bases from V and 0 bases from J, with 8 bases in between. The DNA of the CDR3 is TGTGCCAGCAGCCCCGCAGCAAGCACAGATACGCAGTATTTT. Protein product: CASSPAASTDTQYF.